This TCR beta chain came from a study of T-cell memory formation after mild COVID-19 (dated by TCRdb to about 2021). For context, the study as a whole: Most TCR sequence clusters were specific to one of the two donors. T-cell clones expanding and contracting after mild COVID-19 in a couple of donors were tracked by longitudinal TCRalpha and TCRbeta repertoire sequencing. The cohort comprised two young, previously healthy adult volunteers, one female and one male.

Its CDR3 holds 14 amino acids, cysteine through phenylalanine. Here the CDR3 DNA is all that survives: 42 bases in frame from base 1. The germline V and J ends show losses of 2 bases and 0 bases respectively, and no gene match explains 0 bases of the junction. CDR1 is given as MGHDK and CDR2 as SYGVNS, both from the germline V gene. This clonotype was counted between two and nine times. Its antigen target is currently unknown. No per-base quality is available; no much larger clone lies one base away. Instrument used: Illumina NovaSeq 6000. TCRalpha and TCRbeta cDNA libraries were constructed by 5'RACE with constant-segment primers, with sample barcodes and unique molecular identifiers being introduced. Trizol reagent was used to extract RNA from every sample. Amplification of the libraries took two PCR steps, and the second step added a second sample barcode plus Illumina TruSeq adapters. The libraries were sequenced on an Illumina NovaSeq using 2 x 150 bp paired-end reads. Per the authors' processing: Demultiplexing of reads and collapsing into UMI-guided consensus sequences were performed with migec v1.2.7. Using mixcr v2.1.11, UMI consensuses were aligned to TRA and TRB V and J templates and then assembled into clonotypes. Clonotypes were classified as expanded or contracted when called significant by both edgeR and NoisET, with noise models trained on biological replicates. For edgeR calls, the thresholds were a false discovery rate-adjusted p below 0.01 and a log2 fold-change of 1. PCA with hierarchical clustering of max-normalized trajectories of the 1000 most abundant clonotypes was used as exploratory dynamics analysis. Separately sequenced CD4+ and CD8+ repertoires were used to assign the CD4 or CD8 phenotype of responding clones. TCRdb passed the public sequencing reads through fastp at Q25 and MiXCR, retaining productive beta sequences. CDR3 protein sequences are deduplicated, and each keeps its most common genes and DNA. TCRdb, rather than the study authors, made the V and J calls. Present in this sample are about 110,000 distinct CDR3 sequences, roughly 19% of which were seen just once. The biggest ten clones account for roughly 5.5% of the sample.

Paper-wide results and their limitations: Some responding clones were detected in pre-infection memory, which suggested that pre-existing cross-reactive memory T cells had joined the SARS-CoV-2 response. Whether the second-wave clones peaking on day 37 were SARS-CoV-2 specific was not confirmed. Contracting CD4+ clones were found mainly in CM and EM memory subsets, while CD8+ clones were enriched in EMRA. Balanced CD4/CD8 phenotypes were observed for clones contracting from day 15 to 85, whereas a bias towards CD4+ was observed for a second wave of clones expanding from day 15 to 37. Only two mild cases were covered by the study, and larger cohorts that include severe cases with pre-infection samples were considered necessary.

PBMCs were isolated by Ficoll-Paque density gradient centrifugation. The V gene is TRBV25-1 and the J gene is TRBJ2-7, with 8 central nucleotides matching TRBD1. The clonotype originates from a man younger than 30 who had mild COVID-19 (a few samples of this study predate the infection). The sample titles of this study are shuffled in the database, so cell type and time point are left out; the donor was told from shared clones. The sequenced sample was PBMCs or a T cell subset sorted from them (not recorded which). The CDR3 here reads CASSEDRGSYEQYF. The DNA sequence is TGTGCCAGCAGTGAAGACAGGGGCTCCTACGAGCAGTACTTC.